Listed below are T cell receptor beta chains from one sample, sequenced in a study of T cell repertoires in cytomegalovirus infection. TCRdb re-analysed the reads in MiXCR, keeping a single row per CDR3 protein. The data show about 360,000 distinct CDR3 sequences, around 18% seen once. Sequencing was performed on PBMCs. Receptor source: a human donor in good health (CMV status not recorded). Some clones in this sample may be carry-over from other donors' samples. CDR3s include the opening cysteine and the closing phenylalanine or tryptophan. D genes are given only for firm matches. Clone size appears in some rows only: once, few, many, or a class for an expanded clone.

v_call	d_call	j_call	clone_size	cdr3_aa	cdr3_nt
TRBV6-2/TRBV6-3	TRBD2	TRBJ2-1	-	CAGGLGNEQFF	TGTGCCGGGGGACTAGGGAATGAGCAGTTCTTC
TRBV7-9	TRBD2	TRBJ2-2	-	CASSFRGGANTGELFF	TGTGCCAGCAGCTTCCGCGGGGGGGCCAACACCGGGGAGCTGTTTTTT
TRBV12-3/TRBV12-4	-	TRBJ1-1	few	CASSLGVFDLRGSEAFF	TGTGCCAGCAGTTTAGGTGTCTTTGACCTCCGGGGGTCTGAAGCTTTCTTT
TRBV6-1	-	TRBJ1-6	few	CASSRGGGSPLHF	TGTGCCAGCAGCCGCGGAGGCGGGTCACCCCTCCACTTT
TRBV2	-	TRBJ2-7	many	CASSESWGDEQYF	TGTGCCAGCAGTGAAAGCTGGGGCGACGAGCAGTACTTC
TRBV29-1	TRBD1	TRBJ1-4	-	CSAGKTGRNEKLFF	TGCAGCGCCGGTAAGACAGGGAGGAATGAAAAACTGTTTTTT
TRBV7-8	-	TRBJ2-5	many	CASSLTPGTSSEGQYF	TGTGCCAGCAGCTTAACCCCCGGGACATCGAGTGAGGGCCAGTACTTC
TRBV19	TRBD2	TRBJ2-5	-	CAAGGLQETQYF	TGTGCCGCGGGAGGGCTGCAGGAGACCCAGTACTTC
TRBV5-1	TRBD1	TRBJ2-7	few	CASSRTGVGNYEQYF	TGCGCCAGCAGCAGGACAGGGGTGGGGAACTACGAGCAGTACTTC
TRBV5-4	-	TRBJ2-1	-	CASSLQLSYNEQFF	TGTGCCAGCAGCTTGCAGCTTAGCTACAATGAGCAGTTCTTC
TRBV30	-	TRBJ1-2	few	CAWSRRASYGYTF	TGTGCCTGGAGTAGGCGGGCGAGCTATGGCTACACCTTC
TRBV20-1	-	TRBJ1-3	many	CSAADLSSGNTIYF	TGCAGTGCTGCTGACCTGAGCTCTGGAAACACCATATATTTT
TRBV6-2/TRBV6-3	-	TRBJ1-1	few	CASTKNTGIKEAFF	TGTGCCAGCACCAAAAACACAGGGATAAAGGAAGCTTTCTTT
TRBV12-3/TRBV12-4	-	TRBJ1-1	-	CASSSSVADLDLGEAFF	TGTGCCAGCAGTTCGTCCGTGGCGGACTTAGATTTAGGTGAAGCTTTCTTT
TRBV30	TRBD2	TRBJ2-1	-	CAWSMTSGYNEQFF	TGTGCCTGGAGCATGACTAGCGGTTACAATGAGCAGTTCTTC
TRBV7-2	-	TRBJ2-3	many	CASSGRSGGTDTQYF	TGTGCCAGCAGCGGAAGGTCAGGGGGCACAGATACGCAGTATTTT
TRBV7-8	-	TRBJ2-5	-	CASSFPAPRGGTQYF	TGTGCCAGCAGCTTCCCGGCACCTAGGGGGGGGACCCAGTACTTC
TRBV2	-	TRBJ1-3	many	CASSGAGGGSGNTIYF	TGTGCCAGCAGTGGCGCCGGCGGAGGCTCTGGAAACACCATATATTTT
TRBV7-6	-	TRBJ2-7	-	CASSSGRGYSYEQYF	TGTGCCAGCAGCTCCGGTCGGGGCTACTCCTACGAGCAGTACTTC
TRBV7-2	TRBD2	TRBJ2-7	many	CASSLGGGSEQYF	TGTGCCAGCAGCTTGGGGGGAGGGAGTGAGCAGTACTTC
TRBV7-2	-	TRBJ2-2	-	CASSPQPYSANTGELFF	TGTGCCAGCAGCCCCCAGCCGTACAGCGCGAACACCGGGGAGCTGTTTTTT
TRBV19	TRBD1	TRBJ2-5	-	CASKTRDRGWETQYF	TGTGCCAGTAAGACCCGGGACAGGGGTTGGGAGACCCAGTACTTC
TRBV9	-	TRBJ1-2	-	CASTSNLGDHGYTF	TGTGCCAGCACCTCAAACCTGGGGGATCATGGCTACACCTTC
TRBV29-1	-	TRBJ1-1	-	CSVEAWSGNTEAFF	TGCAGCGTTGAAGCTTGGTCGGGGAACACTGAAGCTTTCTTT
TRBV12-3/TRBV12-4	TRBD1	TRBJ1-2	many	CASSPGGGGNYGYTF	TGTGCCAGCAGCCCAGGAGGGGGCGGTAACTATGGCTACACCTTC
TRBV6-6	-	TRBJ2-7	-	CASSADPLEQYF	TGTGCCAGCAGCGCTGACCCGCTCGAGCAGTACTTC
TRBV10-3	TRBD2	TRBJ2-3	many	CAIARTSGSTDTQYF	TGTGCCATCGCCAGGACTAGCGGGAGCACAGATACGCAGTATTTT
TRBV2	-	TRBJ1-1	-	CASSEVSEAFF	TGTGCCAGCAGTGAGGTCTCTGAAGCTTTCTTT
TRBV11-1	-	TRBJ1-4	many	CASSRSEKLFF	TGTGCCAGCAGCCGCAGTGAAAAACTGTTTTTT
TRBV7-4	TRBD2	TRBJ2-5	-	CASSLAGDQETQYF	TGTGCCAGCAGCCTAGCGGGGGACCAAGAGACCCAGTACTTC
TRBV9	-	TRBJ1-5	-	CASSGGPLSNQPQHF	TGTGCCAGCAGCGGGGGGCCCCTGAGCAATCAGCCCCAGCATTTT
TRBV19	-	TRBJ2-4	-	CASENGDIQYF	TGTGCCAGCGAAAACGGGGACATTCAGTACTTC
TRBV4-3	-	TRBJ2-5	few	CASSQDLAVETQYF	TGCGCCAGCAGCCAAGATTTGGCGGTAGAGACCCAGTACTTC
TRBV12-3/TRBV12-4	TRBD2	TRBJ2-1	many	CASTRGLVVNEQFF	TGTGCCAGCACCCGGGGACTAGTGGTCAATGAGCAGTTCTTC
TRBV20-1	-	TRBJ2-3	-	CSARRVGTDTQYF	TGCAGTGCTAGAAGGGTCGGCACAGATACGCAGTATTTT
TRBV7-8	-	TRBJ1-6	many	CASSFNSYNSPLHF	TGTGCCAGCAGCTTTAACAGCTATAATTCACCCCTCCACTTT
TRBV6-2/TRBV6-3	TRBD1	TRBJ2-7	once	CASSFDREYEQYF	TGTGCCAGCAGTTTCGACAGGGAATACGAGCAGTACTTC
TRBV2	TRBD2	TRBJ2-7	-	CASREGLAGESYEQYF	TGTGCCAGCAGGGAGGGACTAGCGGGAGAATCCTACGAGCAGTACTTC
TRBV7-2	-	TRBJ2-1	many	CASSLKGPSYNEQFF	TGTGCCAGCAGCTTAAAGGGACCCTCCTACAATGAGCAGTTCTTC
TRBV28	TRBD1	TRBJ1-2	many	CASSSGQGFYGYTF	TGTGCCAGCAGTTCGGGACAGGGGTTCTATGGCTACACCTTC
TRBV20-1	-	TRBJ2-5	few	CSAFGGLTTETQYF	TGCAGTGCTTTCGGGGGACTCACAACGGAGACCCAGTACTTC
TRBV6-2/TRBV6-3	TRBD2	TRBJ2-1	many	CASSPRVGQRDYNEKQFF	TGTGCCAGCAGTCCAAGGGTGGGCCAGCGGGACTACAATGAGAAGCAGTTCTTC
TRBV7-9	-	TRBJ2-1	-	CASSRERLGAGEQFF	TGTGCCAGCAGCCGCGAACGTCTCGGGGCGGGGGAGCAGTTCTTC
TRBV7-2	TRBD1	TRBJ2-1	many	CASSSDRSSYNEQFF	TGTGCCAGCAGCTCGGACAGGAGCTCCTACAATGAGCAGTTCTTC
TRBV4-3	-	TRBJ1-1	few	CASSQDSIWGTEAFF	TGCGCCAGCAGCCAAGATTCGATTTGGGGCACTGAAGCTTTCTTT
TRBV11-2	-	TRBJ2-1	-	CASSSTSFGNEQFF	TGTGCCAGCAGCTCGACTAGTTTTGGAAATGAGCAGTTCTTC
TRBV4-1	-	TRBJ2-6	-	CASAPRTDTGANVLTF	TGCGCCAGCGCGCCCCGGACAGATACTGGGGCCAACGTCCTGACTTTC
TRBV5-5	-	TRBJ2-7	-	CASSDQRSEEQYF	TGTGCCAGCAGCGACCAGCGATCGGAGGAGCAGTACTTC
TRBV2	-	TRBJ2-1	-	CASSVGLQNEQFF	TGTGCCAGCAGTGTCGGCCTTCAAAATGAGCAGTTCTTC